A selection of T cell receptor beta chains follows, all from one sample in a study of cytomegalovirus exposure and HLA in healthy donors. Clones were read by immunoSEQ multiplex PCR, and TCRdb kept only the in-frame ones, dropping some. The repertoire holds around 150,000 clones, with over 65% as singletons. Sequenced sample: PBMCs. The source of these receptors is a woman aged 40 to 49 in good health and CMV-seropositive. CDR3s include the opening cysteine and the closing phenylalanine or tryptophan. A D gene is named only where the DNA matches it firmly. The size of a clone is reported for some rows only, either as once, few or many, or as a class for expanded clones.

J gene | clone size | D gene | V gene | CDR3 DNA | CDR3 protein
TRBJ2-5 | few | NA | TRBV7-2 | TGTGCCAGCAGCTCGCAGGGTTATCGAGAGACCCAGTACTTC | CASSSQGYRETQYF
TRBJ2-1 | few | NA | TRBV25-1 | TGTGCCAGCAGTGACCTTGACAGTTACAATGAGCAGTTCTTC | CASSDLDSYNEQFF
TRBJ1-4 | NA | TRBD1 | TRBV6-6 | TGTGCCAGCAGCCAGGGGACAGTCAGAGAAAAACTGTTTTTT | CASSQGTVREKLFF
TRBJ2-5 | NA | TRBD2 | TRBV7-6 | TGTGCCACCTCCGTTAGCGGGTCCCAAGAGACCCAGTACTTC | CATSVSGSQETQYF
TRBJ1-1 | NA | TRBD1 | TRBV7-2 | TGTGCCAGCAGCTTTACCGACAGGGGGACTGAAGCTTTCTTT | CASSFTDRGTEAFF
TRBJ1-3 | NA | NA | TRBV28 | TGTGCCAGCCTGGCCGGGGACAGAAACACCATATATTTT | CASLAGDRNTIYF
TRBJ1-1 | NA | NA | TRBV4-2 | TGTGCCAGCAGCCAAACCGGCACTGAAGCTTTCTTT | CASSQTGTEAFF
TRBJ2-3 | NA | TRBD1 | TRBV5-1 | TGCGCCAGCATGTTTGGAACAGGGGTGATAGATACGCAGTATTTT | CASMFGTGVIDTQYF
TRBJ2-3 | NA | TRBD2 | TRBV5-4 | TGTGCCAGCAGCCCCCCGGGTCCTAGCGGCCGCACAGATACGCAGTATTTT | CASSPPGPSGRTDTQYF
TRBJ1-1 | NA | TRBD1 | TRBV18 | TGTGCCAGCTCAGCAGACAGGGTTAGGACTGAAGCTTTCTTT | CASSADRVRTEAFF
TRBJ2-6 | few | NA | TRBV6-5 | TGTGCCAGCAGTTACTCGTCAGGGCGGGGGGCCAACGTCCTGACTTTC | CASSYSSGRGANVLTF
TRBJ1-5 | few | TRBD1 | TRBV6-1 | TGTGCCAGCAGTTTACAGGGGGCCGGCAATCAGCCCCAGCATTTT | CASSLQGAGNQPQHF
TRBJ2-5 | NA | NA | TRBV6-1 | TGTGCCAGCAGTGGGGGCCTCCTGAGACTCCTCCAAGAGACCCAGTACTTC | CASSGGLLRLLQETQYF
TRBJ1-2 | once | TRBD1 | TRBV4-3 | TGCGCCAGCAGCCATTTGACAGGGCCAGGGGGCTATGGCTACCCCTTC | CASSHLTGPGGYGYPF
TRBJ1-6 | NA | NA | TRBV5-1 | TGCGCCAGCAGCTTTCTCGGGGGGAATTCACCCCTCCACTTT | CASSFLGGNSPLHF
TRBJ1-2 | few | NA | TRBV19 | TGTGCCAGTAGTATTACGGCGGGGCCGACTAACTATGGCTACACCTTC | CASSITAGPTNYGYTF
TRBJ1-4 | few | NA | TRBV28 | TGTGCCAGCAGTTCCGGAGCTGCAACTAATGAAAAACTGTTTTTT | CASSSGAATNEKLFF
TRBJ2-3 | NA | TRBD2 | TRBV28 | TGTGCCTCCAGTTTAAGTGGCCTAGCGGGAGGGCCGTATACGCAGTATTTT | CASSLSGLAGGPYTQYF
TRBJ2-3 | once | NA | TRBV10-2 | TGCGCCAGCAGTGAGTCGACTCGACAGGAAAGCACAGATACGCAGTATTTT | CASSESTRQESTDTQYF
TRBJ2-1 | NA | TRBD1 | TRBV9 | TGTGCCAGCAGCTCTCGGACAGGCTACAATGAGCAGTTCTTC | CASSSRTGYNEQFF
TRBJ1-3 | once | TRBD1 | TRBV28 | TGTGCCAGCACCCAGGGGGCTGAAAACACCATATATTTT | CASTQGAENTIYF
TRBJ2-7 | few | TRBD1 | TRBV5-1 | TGCGCCAGCAGCTTGGAACAGGGGTCCTACGAGCAGTACTTC | CASSLEQGSYEQYF
TRBJ2-1 | NA | NA | TRBV25-1 | TGTGCCAGCAGTGGTTCAACAGGGATCCCCTACAATGAGCAGTTCTTC | CASSGSTGIPYNEQFF
TRBJ2-1 | NA | NA | TRBV25-1 | TGTGCCAGCAGTGAATCTGGGGGCGGCTACTACAATGAGCAGTTCTTC | CASSESGGGYYNEQFF
TRBJ1-4 | few | NA | TRBV25-1 | TGTGCCAGCAGTGAATCCTGGTCCGGGAGTGGTAATGAAAAACTGTTTTTT | CASSESWSGSGNEKLFF
TRBJ1-2 | NA | TRBD1 | TRBV7-2 | TGTGCCAGCGACCTATCCGGGACAGGCGGGTATGGCTACACCTTC | CASDLSGTGGYGYTF
TRBJ2-7 | NA | TRBD2 | TRBV19 | TGTGCCAGTAGCCCAATGACTAGCACAAACTACGAGCAGTACTTC | CASSPMTSTNYEQYF
TRBJ1-3 | NA | NA | TRBV5-1 | TGCGCCAGCTCCACGTCGGGGATCTCTGGAAACACCATATATTTT | CASSTSGISGNTIYF
TRBJ2-1 | NA | NA | TRBV7-9 | TGTGCCAGCAGCTTAGCGCCGGGTCTTTTGGTCTCAAACAATGAGCAGTTCTTC | CASSLAPGLLVSNNEQFF
TRBJ2-7 | NA | NA | TRBV7-2 | TGTGCCAGCAGCTCGTCGGTGGGTTGGGCAGGGTCCTACGAGCAGTACTTC | CASSSSVGWAGSYEQYF
TRBJ1-1 | NA | TRBD1 | TRBV5-4 | TGTGCCAGCAGCCTGGACAGGGACACTGAAGCTTTCTTT | CASSLDRDTEAFF
TRBJ1-3 | NA | TRBD1 | TRBV5-6 | TGTGCCAGCAGCCGACCCGGGACAGACAGCTCTGGAAACACCATATATTTT | CASSRPGTDSSGNTIYF
TRBJ1-4 | NA | NA | TRBV19 | TGTGCCAGTAGCAGACCTTCAGGGTTTAATGAAAAACTGTTTTTT | CASSRPSGFNEKLFF